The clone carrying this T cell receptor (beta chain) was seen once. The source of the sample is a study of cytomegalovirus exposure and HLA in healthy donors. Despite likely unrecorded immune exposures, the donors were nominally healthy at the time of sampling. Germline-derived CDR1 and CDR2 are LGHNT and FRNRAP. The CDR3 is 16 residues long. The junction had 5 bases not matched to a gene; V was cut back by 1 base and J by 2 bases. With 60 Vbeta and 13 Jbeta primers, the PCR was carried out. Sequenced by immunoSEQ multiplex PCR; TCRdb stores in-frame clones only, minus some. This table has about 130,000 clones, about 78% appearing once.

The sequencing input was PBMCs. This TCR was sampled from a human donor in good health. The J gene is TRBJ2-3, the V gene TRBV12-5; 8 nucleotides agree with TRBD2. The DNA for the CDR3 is TGTGCTAGTGGTTTGGGGGGCGGGGGGTTCACAGATACGCAGTATTTT. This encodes CASGLGGGGFTDTQYF.